This paragraph covers one T cell receptor (beta chain) sequence. Its target antigen remains unknown. Base quality data are lacking; no much larger clone is found one base away. The junction carries 10 bases between V and J, which are trimmed by 3 bases and 11 bases respectively. The germline V gene encodes CDR1 MNHNS and CDR2 SASEGT. The CDR3 covers 11 residues, taking in both the cysteine and the phenylalanine. Here the CDR3 DNA is all that survives: 33 bases in frame from base 1. TCRbeta CDR3 regions were amplified from genomic DNA by means of the immunoSEQ Assay, a bias-controlled multiplex PCR. Processing in the source paper ran as follows. Within the assay, amplification of reference gene primers was used to estimate how many nucleated cells each sample contained. To quantify the absolute abundance of each unique TCRbeta CDR3 rearrangement, sequence reads were collapsed and filtered. Productive Simpson clonality was computed per sample as the square root of Simpson's diversity index over productive rearrangements. TCRdb retrieved this table from immuneACCESS and kept in-frame rearrangements only. Not all clones are present; in checked studies, unresolved V genes account for under half, and no reason is known for the remainder. That table is the source of V, J and clone size, and D and trimming were worked out from the DNA. The sample table contains about 150,000 clones; only one count was recorded for nearly 80% of them. The ten top clones hold approximately 1.8% of the sample.

Whole blood was collected in K2EDTA tubes by collaborating institutions according to the institutions' own protocols. For TCRbeta analysis, collaborators shipped samples in one of three forms: frozen whole blood, isolated PBMCs, or DNA extracted from either of those sample types. The data originate from a study of blood T cell repertoires in COVID-19 (dated by TCRdb to the early 2020s). With respect to the entire study: The collaborator samples originated in the United States, Italy and Spain and spanned the acute and convalescent phases of COVID-19. Deeply sampled blood TCRbeta repertoires from subjects exposed to, actively infected with, or recovered from COVID-19 were included in the dataset. Where available, HLA class I and class II types were taken from metadata supplied by the sample provider and were not determined by assay-based typing. Samples came from the ongoing ImmuneRACE study (first 160 participants) plus 1,254 subjects from 6 global collaborators. A de-identified subject ID, COVID-19 status, age in years and sex were almost always included in the sample metadata. The material from the prospective study consisted of cDNA or gDNA derived from T cells, B-cell-depleted T cells, or PBMCs. The repertoires were released in a freely available public database intended as a resource for research on the immune response to SARS-CoV-2. Results the study describes overall, beyond this receptor: The amount of clinical and demographic metadata varied by source and participant and was provided uncurated.

This receptor chain uses TRBV6-1 and TRBJ1-1; the D gene lacks a confident call. The sequenced sample consisted of peripheral blood. The clonotype comes from an elderly man with acute or convalescent COVID-19. CDR3 loop: CASSEYGEAFF. The bases are TGTGCCAGCAGTGAGTACGGGGAGGCTTTCTTT.